The 24 T cell receptor beta chains listed next were all sequenced from one sample in a study of siplizumab effects on memory and regulatory T cells. The assay was immunoSEQ multiplex PCR, and TCRdb's table has in-frame clones only and misses some. This sample has over 95,000 clones, with 93% found just once. The sequenced sample consisted of non-Treg CD4+ T cells sorted from blood. The receptors shown here come from a human donor in good health.

The chain links TRBV4-2 to TRBJ2-1; D is perhaps TRBD1 or TRBD2 (5 bases each). The CDR3 length is 16 residues. The V end was cut by 5 bases, the J end by 3 bases, with 17 bases between. CDR1 is LGHNA and CDR2 is YNFKEQ in the germline V gene. CDR3: CASSTRRDHIYNEQFF. CDR3 sequence (DNA): TGTGCCAGCAGCACCCGCCGGGACCATATCTACAATGAGCAGTTCTTC.

V and J are TRBV19 and TRBJ1-1; D may be TRBD1 (6 bases). Germline V gives CDR1 LNHDA, CDR2 SQIVND (reference sequence). This CDR3 comprises 15 residues. Trimming took off 4 bases at V and 1 base at J, with 13 bases between the two ends. The CDR3 here is CASSTDQGPNTEAFF. Written as DNA, the CDR3 is TGTGCCAGTAGTACAGATCAGGGGCCGAACACTGAAGCTTTCTTT.

The gene calls are TRBV12-5 and TRBJ2-3, with D tentatively TRBD1 (6 bases). V shed 4 bases and J shed 1 base, with 9 bases lying between them. Germline V gene lookup returns CDR1 LGHNT and CDR2 FRNRAP. The CDR3 is 14 amino acids. The CDR3 nucleotides are TGTGCTAGTGGTTCCCGGACAGGCACAGATACGCAGTATTTT. Translation gives CASGSRTGTDTQYF.

The chain carries TRBV11-2 and TRBJ2-1; D may be TRBD2 (6 bases). The CDR3 is 14 residues long. V lost 0 bases and J 8 bases, leaving 11 bases between the germline ends. Germline loops: CDR1 SGHAT, CDR2 FQNNGV. DNA of the CDR3: TGTGCCAGCAGCTTAGATCAGGGAGGTGATGAGCAGTTCTTC. This translates into CASSLDQGGDEQFF.

The CDR3 DNA sequence: TGTGCCAGCAGCTCGTCAGGTAGGACTGAAGCTTTCTTT. Translation: CASSSSGRTEAFF. The rearrangement uses TRBV7-3 and TRBJ1-1; D call uncertain. The V and J ends lost 4 bases and 5 bases respectively, with 11 bases between them. The CDR3 sequence is 13 residues long. Germline-derived CDR1 and CDR2 are SGHTA and FQGTGA.

The chain recombines TRBV6-4 with TRBJ2-1, with D unclear. Germline loops: CDR1 MRHNA, CDR2 SNTAGT. This CDR3 is built from 14 residues. Trimming shortened V by 4 bases and J by 6 bases, and 13 bases separated the two germline ends. DNA for the CDR3: TGTGCCAGCAGTGGCTTTCTATTGGCCAATGAGCAGTTCTTC. Translated, it gives CASSGFLLANEQFF.

V usage is TRBV6-6 and J usage is TRBJ2-1; D unclear. The germline CDR1 and CDR2 sequences are MNHNY and SVGAGI (reference sequence). The CDR3 spans 15 residues. The V gene lost 5 bases and the J gene lost 1 base, with 12 bases spanning the gap. CDR3 loop: CASSISTVSYNEQFF. The CDR3 coding sequence is TGTGCCAGCAGTATCTCGACGGTTTCCTACAATGAGCAGTTCTTC.

The chain links TRBV19 to TRBJ2-3; weak D call: TRBD1 (5 bases). Germline CDR1 reads LNHDA; CDR2 reads SQIVND (reference sequence). This CDR3 has 14 residues. V was pared by 5 bases and J by 8 bases, with 17 bases between. The CDR3 DNA is TGTGCCAGTAGTCCAAACCAGGGTTCAGGTACGCAGTATTTT. Translation gives CASSPNQGSGTQYF.

CDR3 nucleotides: TGTGCCAGCAGCCTGACAGGGGGCGGGGGCACTGAAGCTTTCTTT. Its protein is CASSLTGGGGTEAFF. J is TRBJ1-1 and V is TRBV28; 10 positions agree with TRBD1. The CDR3 totals 15 residues. CDR1 MDHEN and CDR2 SYDVKM come from the germline V gene. V lost 6 bases and J lost 4; bases outside the gene matches: 8.

The chain is built from TRBV2 and TRBJ2-7, with TRBD1 identical over 11 bases. V gave up 6 bases and J gave up 4 bases; unmatched junction bases: 8. Germline values: CDR1 SNHLY, CDR2 FYNNEI. The CDR3 spans 15 residues. The DNA for the CDR3 is TGTGCCAGCAGCCAGGACAGGGGGCGAGGGTACGAGCAGTACTTC. This gives the protein CASSQDRGRGYEQYF. The complete variable domain, with remaining parts taken from reference TRBV2 and TRBJ2-7, reads EPEVTQTPSHQVTQMGQEVILRCVPISNHLYFYWYRQILGQKVEFLVSFYNNEISEKSEIFDDQFSVERPDGSNFTLKIRSTKLEDSAMYFCASSQDRGRGYEQYFGPGTRLTVT.

The V call is TRBV6-5, the J call TRBJ2-1; 11 nucleotides line up with TRBD2. CDR3 length equals 16 residues. Germline values: CDR1 MNHEY, CDR2 SVGAGI. The trim removed 0 bases at V and 6 bases at J, leaving 4 bases unmatched. The CDR3 sequence: CASSYSGSGGANEQFF. The DNA of the CDR3 is TGTGCCAGCAGTTACTCAGGTAGCGGGGGGGCCAATGAGCAGTTCTTC.

V usage is TRBV2 and J usage is TRBJ1-1, with no clear D. V gave up 3 bases and J gave up 4 bases, with 15 bases separating them. Per the germline V gene, CDR1 is SNHLY and CDR2 is FYNNEI. The CDR3 totals 15 residues. CDR3 amino acids: CASSETSVLGTEAFF. CDR3 DNA sequence: TGTGCCAGCAGTGAGACATCCGTCTTGGGCACTGAAGCTTTCTTT.

V is TRBV7-2 and J is TRBJ2-1; possibly TRBD2 for D (5 bases). V lost 1 base to trimming and J lost 4 bases, with 5 bases between them. Germline V lookup: CDR1 SGHTA, CDR2 FQGNSA. This CDR3 contains 13 residues. The CDR3 coding sequence is TGTGCCAGCAGCTTAGAGCGGTACAATGAGCAGTTCTTC. Translating it yields CASSLERYNEQFF. The full variable domain, with the rest looked up from reference TRBV7-2 and TRBJ2-1, is GAGVSQSPSNKVTEKGKDVELRCDPISGHTALYWYRQSLGQGLEFLIYFQGNSAPDKSGLPSDRFSAERTGGSVSTLTIQRTQQEDSAVYLCASSLERYNEQFFGPGTRLTVL.

This chain joins TRBV4-1 and TRBJ1-3, with D unclear. CDR1 MGHRA and CDR2 YSYEKL come from the germline V gene. Trimming stripped 5 bases from V and 0 bases from J, with 14 bases between. This CDR3 comprises 16 residues. The CDR3 spells CASSFDGSNSGNTIYF. The DNA of the CDR3 is TGCGCCAGCAGCTTTGACGGGTCCAACTCTGGAAACACCATATATTTT.

This chain uses TRBV6-5 with TRBJ1-1; D is perhaps TRBD1 (5 bases). Looked up from germline, CDR1 is MNHEY and CDR2 is SVGAGI. With 6 bases removed from V and 0 bases from J, the gap between germline ends came to 11 bases. The CDR3 extends over 14 amino acids. The CDR3, as DNA: TGTGCCAGCAGGCCCGGGACCTTGAACACTGAAGCTTTCTTT. Translated: CASRPGTLNTEAFF.

This clone was counted a single time. The chain carries TRBV6-5 and TRBJ1-2; no definite D call. The CDR3 length is 14 residues. Between the trimmed V and J ends, which lost 7 bases and 3 bases, there was a span of 15 bases. Germline V lookup: CDR1 MNHEY, CDR2 SVGAGI. CDR3 nucleotide sequence: TGTGCCAGCACCAAATGGGCCACCGACTATGGCTACACCTTC. Protein product: CASTKWATDYGYTF.

The chain joins TRBV4-1 to TRBJ2-7; D remains unclear. The CDR3 sequence is 15 residues long. V was trimmed by 4 bases and J by 6 bases, leaving 19 bases between them. Looked up from germline, CDR1 is MGHRA and CDR2 is YSYEKL. CDR3 amino acids: CASSPYKGSLGEQYF. CDR3 DNA sequence: TGCGCCAGCAGCCCCTATAAGGGCAGTCTGGGCGAGCAGTACTTC.

V gene TRBV5-1 combines with J gene TRBJ2-7; no reliable D call. The germline V gene encodes CDR1 SGHRS and CDR2 YFSETQ. Between the trimmed V and J ends, which lost 0 bases and 2 bases, there was a span of 9 bases. CDR3 length equals 14 residues. The CDR3 DNA sequence: TGCGCCAGCAGCTTGGCTCGCCAGGCCTACGAGCAGTACTTC. Translating gives CASSLARQAYEQYF.

V gene TRBV5-4 combines with J gene TRBJ1-5, with D hard to call. Germline V CDR1 and CDR2: SGHNT, YYREEE (reference sequence). Trimming removed 0 bases at V and 3 bases at J, with 10 bases between. There are 15 residues in the CDR3. The CDR3 region is CASSLDRGPNQPQHF. As DNA, the CDR3 is TGTGCCAGCAGCTTGGACAGAGGGCCCAATCAGCCCCAGCATTTT.

The V call is TRBV7-3, the J call TRBJ2-2, with D tentatively TRBD1 (5 bases). This CDR3 comprises 17 residues. The ends were cut back, 1 base at V and 5 bases at J, with 17 bases in the middle. Germline V gives CDR1 SGHTA, CDR2 FQGTGA. The CDR3 loop is CASSLNRLGLGTGELFF. For the CDR3, the DNA is TGTGCCAGCAGCTTAAATAGGCTGGGGCTGGGGACCGGGGAGCTGTTTTTT.

The chain carries TRBV7-3 and TRBJ1-1; D is unresolved. The V gene lost 6 bases and the J gene lost 0 bases, with 8 bases spanning the gap. The germline CDR1 and CDR2 sequences are SGHTA and FQGTGA. This CDR3 region has 13 residues. CDR3 amino acids: CASSLALNTEAFF. The CDR3 DNA is TGTGCCAGCAGTTTAGCTCTGAACACTGAAGCTTTCTTT.

The chain joins TRBV28 to TRBJ2-2; D not certain. V was pared by 6 bases and J by 0 bases, with 5 bases between. Germline lookup yields CDR1 MDHEN and CDR2 SYDVKM. This CDR3 has 13 amino acids. The CDR3 nucleotides read TGTGCCAGCAGGGAGACGAACACCGGGGAGCTGTTTTTT. Amino acid sequence: CASRETNTGELFF. The variable domain in full, with the rest retrieved from reference TRBV28 and TRBJ2-2, is DVKVTQSSRYLVKRTGEKVFLECVQDMDHENMFWYRQDPGLGLRLIYFSYDVKMKEKGDIPEGYSVSREKKERFSLILESASTNQTSMYLCASRETNTGELFFGEGSRLTVL.

The chain's CDR3 is CASSLVGSGLFF. The CDR3 DNA reads as TGTGCCAGCAGCTTAGTGGGTTCGGGGCTGTTTTTT. The J gene is TRBJ2-2, the V gene TRBV7-2; no firm D call. The length of the CDR3 is 12 residues. The ends were cut back, 1 base at V and 13 bases at J, with 10 bases in the middle. The germline gives CDR1 SGHTA, CDR2 FQGNSA.

This clone was seen just once. This chain links TRBV18 with TRBJ2-2; D assignment may be TRBD1 or TRBD2 (5 bases each). Germline assignment: CDR1 KGHSH and CDR2 LQKENI. The CDR3 has 17 residues. The ends were cut back, 4 bases at V and 4 bases at J, with 19 bases in the middle. This chain's CDR3 is CASSLERRPRGTGELFF. In DNA, the CDR3 is TGTGCCAGCTCACTCGAAAGGCGCCCGAGGGGCACCGGGGAGCTGTTTTTT.